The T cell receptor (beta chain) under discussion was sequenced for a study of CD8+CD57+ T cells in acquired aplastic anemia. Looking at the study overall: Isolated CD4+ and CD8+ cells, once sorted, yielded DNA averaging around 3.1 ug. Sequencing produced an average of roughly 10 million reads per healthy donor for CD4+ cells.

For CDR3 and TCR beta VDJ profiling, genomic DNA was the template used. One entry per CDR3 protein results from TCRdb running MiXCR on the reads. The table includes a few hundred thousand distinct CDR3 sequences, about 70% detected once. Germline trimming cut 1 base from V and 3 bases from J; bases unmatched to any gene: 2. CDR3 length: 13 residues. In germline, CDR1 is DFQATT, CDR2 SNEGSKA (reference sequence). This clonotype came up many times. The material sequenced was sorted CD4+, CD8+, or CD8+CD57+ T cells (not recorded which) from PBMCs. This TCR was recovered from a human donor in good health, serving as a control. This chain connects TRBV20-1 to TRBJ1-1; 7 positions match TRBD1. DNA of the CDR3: TGCAGTGCTAGAGGACAGGGTTACACTGAAGCTTTCTTT. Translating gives CSARGQGYTEAFF.